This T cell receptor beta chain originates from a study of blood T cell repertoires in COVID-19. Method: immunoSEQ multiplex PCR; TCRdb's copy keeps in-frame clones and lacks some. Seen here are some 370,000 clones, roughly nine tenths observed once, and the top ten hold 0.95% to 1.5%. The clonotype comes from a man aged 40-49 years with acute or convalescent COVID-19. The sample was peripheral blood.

CDR3 DNA: TGTGCCAGCAGCGTAGCTGACACCCCGGTCCACGAGCAGTACTTC. The encoded protein is CASSVADTPVHEQYF. The chain has TRBV9 and TRBJ2-7, with no clear D. The V and J ends lost 0 bases and 5 bases respectively, with 15 bases between them. Germline CDR1 SGDLS, CDR2 YYNGEE. The CDR3 totals 15 residues.